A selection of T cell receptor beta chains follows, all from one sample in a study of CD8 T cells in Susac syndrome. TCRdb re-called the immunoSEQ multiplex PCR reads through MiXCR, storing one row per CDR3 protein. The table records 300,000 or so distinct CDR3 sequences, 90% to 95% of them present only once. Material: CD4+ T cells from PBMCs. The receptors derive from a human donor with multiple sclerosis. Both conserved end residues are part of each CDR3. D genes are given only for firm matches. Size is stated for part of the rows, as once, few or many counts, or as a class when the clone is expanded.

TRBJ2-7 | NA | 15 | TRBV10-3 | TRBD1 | TGTGCCATCAGTGCAAGGACAGGGGACCCCTACGAGCAGTACTTC | CAISARTGDPYEQYF
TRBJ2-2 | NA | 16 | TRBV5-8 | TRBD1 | TGTGCCAGCAGCTTGGGGACAGGGCTTAACACCGGGGAGCTGTTTTTT | CASSLGTGLNTGELFF
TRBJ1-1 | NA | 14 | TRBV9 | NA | TGTGCCAGCAAACCGGGACAAGCGAACACTGAAGCTTTCTTT | CASKPGQANTEAFF
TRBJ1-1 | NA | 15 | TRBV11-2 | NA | TGTGCCAGCAGCTTAAGCGGGAGTTGGGATACTGAAGCTTTCTTT | CASSLSGSWDTEAFF
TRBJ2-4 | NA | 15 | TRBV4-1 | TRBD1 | TGCGCCAGCAGCCAAGGACAGGGTGTCAAAAACATTCAGTACTTC | CASSQGQGVKNIQYF
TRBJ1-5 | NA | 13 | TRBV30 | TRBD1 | TGTGCCTGGGGGACAGGGGGCAGGCAGCCCCAGCATTTT | CAWGTGGRQPQHF
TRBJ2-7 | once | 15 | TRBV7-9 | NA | TGTGCCAGCAGCAACCGTCGGATCGATCCCTACGAGCAGTACTTC | CASSNRRIDPYEQYF
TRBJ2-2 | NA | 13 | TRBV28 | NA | TGTGCCAGCAGTTTAGGGTATCCCGGGGAGCTGTTTTTT | CASSLGYPGELFF
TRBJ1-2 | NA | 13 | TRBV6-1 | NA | TGTGCCAGCAGTGGACTGGGACATTCTCTTGACACCTTC | CASSGLGHSLDTF
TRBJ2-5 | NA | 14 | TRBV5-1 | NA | TGCGCCAGCAGCTTGGGTAGTCCAGAAGAGACCCAGTACTTC | CASSLGSPEETQYF
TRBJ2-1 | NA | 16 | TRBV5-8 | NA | TGTGCCAGCAGCTTGCATAAAGGGGGCTCCTACAATGAGCAGTTCTTC | CASSLHKGGSYNEQFF
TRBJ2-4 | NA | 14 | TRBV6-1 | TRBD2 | TGTGCCAGCAGGACGGGGGGATTTACCAACATTCAGTACTTC | CASRTGGFTNIQYF
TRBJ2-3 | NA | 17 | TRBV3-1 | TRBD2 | TGTGCCAGCAGCCAAGATCCCAGCGGGAGTTCCCCAGATACGCAGTATTTT | CASSQDPSGSSPDTQYF
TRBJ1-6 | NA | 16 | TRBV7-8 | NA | TGTGCCAGCAGCTTAGCCCGGGACGGCGGACGTTCACCCCTCCACTTT | CASSLARDGGRSPLHF
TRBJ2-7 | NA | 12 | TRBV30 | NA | TGTGCCTGGAGTGTATCGGATTACGAGCAGTACTTC | CAWSVSDYEQYF
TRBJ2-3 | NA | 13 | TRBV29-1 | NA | TGCAGCGTTAGAACGTCGCCTCAGGATACGCAGTATTTT | CSVRTSPQDTQYF
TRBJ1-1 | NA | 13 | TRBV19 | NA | TGTGCCAGTAGTATTCAGGGTATCACTGAAGCTTTCTTT | CASSIQGITEAFF
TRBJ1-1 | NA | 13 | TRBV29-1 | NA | TGCAGCGTTAGGAGGACAAGAAACACTGAAGCTTTCTTT | CSVRRTRNTEAFF
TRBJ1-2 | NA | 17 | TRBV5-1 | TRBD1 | TGCGCCAGCAGCTTGGAGCCGGACAGGTCGACCCTCTATGGCTACACCTTC | CASSLEPDRSTLYGYTF
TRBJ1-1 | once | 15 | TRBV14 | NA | TGTGCCAGCAGCCCCCGACAGTGGAACAGGGCTGAAGCTTTCTTT | CASSPRQWNRAEAFF
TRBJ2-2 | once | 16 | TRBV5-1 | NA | TGCGCCAGCAGCTTGGTGGCCGGGACCAACACCGGGGAGCTGTTTTTT | CASSLVAGTNTGELFF
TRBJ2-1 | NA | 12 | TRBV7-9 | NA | TGTGCCAGCAGCCCGGACATGGCAACGCAGTTCTTC | CASSPDMATQFF
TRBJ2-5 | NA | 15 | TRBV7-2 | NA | TGTGCCAGCAGCTTCGGCGGACGGGGAAAAGAGACCCAGTACTTC | CASSFGGRGKETQYF
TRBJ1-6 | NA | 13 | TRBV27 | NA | TGTGCCAGCAGTTTGGACAGAAATTCACCCCTCCACTTT | CASSLDRNSPLHF
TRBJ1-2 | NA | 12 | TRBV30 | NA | TGTGCCTGGAGTGTACGTCAGCATGGCTACACCTTC | CAWSVRQHGYTF
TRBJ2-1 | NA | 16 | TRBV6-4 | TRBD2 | TGTGCCAGCAGTGATATTGCACTAGCGGGGTACAATGAGCAGTTCTTC | CASSDIALAGYNEQFF
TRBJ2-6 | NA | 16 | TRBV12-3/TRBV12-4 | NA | TGTGCCAGCAGTTTTGGACTGCTTTCTGGGGCCAACGTCCTGACTTTC | CASSFGLLSGANVLTF
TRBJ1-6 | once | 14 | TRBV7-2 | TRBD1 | TGTGCCAGCAGCTTAGCCGACAGGGGTTCACCCCTCCACTTT | CASSLADRGSPLHF
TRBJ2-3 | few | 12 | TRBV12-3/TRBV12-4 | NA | TGTGCCAGCAGTTTAGATCCGGATACGCAGTATTTT | CASSLDPDTQYF
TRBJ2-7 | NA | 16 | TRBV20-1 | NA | TGCAGTGCTAGAGGAAGGAGCGGGCCTACCTCCTACGAGCAGTACTTC | CSARGRSGPTSYEQYF
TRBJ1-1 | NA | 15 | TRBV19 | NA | TGTGCCAGTAGTATCGCCTATACACTGAACACTGAAGCTTTCTTT | CASSIAYTLNTEAFF
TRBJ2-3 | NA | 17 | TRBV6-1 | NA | TGTGCCAGCAGCTTGACCGGGACTCCAGTGGGGGCAGATACGCAGTATTTT | CASSLTGTPVGADTQYF
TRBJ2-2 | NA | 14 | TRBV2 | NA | TGTGCCAGCAGTGCGCAGAAGAACACCGGGGAGCTGTTTTTT | CASSAQKNTGELFF
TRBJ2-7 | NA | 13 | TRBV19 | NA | TGTGCCAGTAGTGTCCAGGGGTCCTACGAGCAGTACTTC | CASSVQGSYEQYF
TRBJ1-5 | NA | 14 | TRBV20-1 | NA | TGCAGTGCTATTACGGACACCCGCAATCAGCCCCAGCATTTT | CSAITDTRNQPQHF
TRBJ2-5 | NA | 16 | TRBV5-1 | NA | TGCGCCAGCAGCTTGGTGGGCAGGCTAGGGCAAGAGACCCAGTACTTC | CASSLVGRLGQETQYF
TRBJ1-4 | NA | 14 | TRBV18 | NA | TGTGCCAGCTCACCAACGGGGGCGGGAGGAAAACTGTTTTTT | CASSPTGAGGKLFF
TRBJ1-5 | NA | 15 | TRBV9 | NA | TGTGCCAGCAGCGTAGGGGTTACGGGCAATCAGCCCCAGCATTTT | CASSVGVTGNQPQHF
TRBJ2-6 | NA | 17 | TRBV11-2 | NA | TGTGCCAGCAGCCCAGGACCTATCAACTCTGGGGCCAACGTCCTGACTTTC | CASSPGPINSGANVLTF
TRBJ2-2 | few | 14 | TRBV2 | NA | TGTGCCAGCAGACGACAGGGAGGTACCGGGGAGCTGTTTTTT | CASRRQGGTGELFF
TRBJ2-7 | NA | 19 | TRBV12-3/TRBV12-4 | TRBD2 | TGTGCCAGCACCCTTGGCGGGACTAGCGGGAGGGCCGGAACCTACGAGCAGTACTTC | CASTLGGTSGRAGTYEQYF
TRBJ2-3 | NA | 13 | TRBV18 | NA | TGTGCCAGCTCACCGAGATACACAGATACGCAGTATTTT | CASSPRYTDTQYF
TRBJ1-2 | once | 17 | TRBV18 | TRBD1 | TGTGCCAGCTCACCAACAGCCCGACAGGGAGTCGACTATGGCTACACCTTC | CASSPTARQGVDYGYTF
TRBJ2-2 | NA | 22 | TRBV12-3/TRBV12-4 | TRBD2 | TGTGCCAGCAGACCTGACAGGGCCCCACTAGCGGGGGCCGCGTCGAACACCGGGGAGCTGTTTTTT | CASRPDRAPLAGAASNTGELFF
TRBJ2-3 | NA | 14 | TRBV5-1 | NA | TGCGCCAGCAGCTCTTCAGGGAACACAGATACGCAGTATTTT | CASSSSGNTDTQYF
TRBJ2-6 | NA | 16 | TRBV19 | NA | TGTGCCAGTAGTATAGGAAGACAGGCTGGGGCCAACGTCCTGACTTTC | CASSIGRQAGANVLTF
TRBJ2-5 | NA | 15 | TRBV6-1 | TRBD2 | TGTGCCAGCAGTGAAGGACTAGCGGAACAAGAGACCCAGTACTTC | CASSEGLAEQETQYF
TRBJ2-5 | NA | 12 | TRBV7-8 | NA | TGTGCCAGCAGCTTTGAAGCAGGGTTCCAGTACTTC | CASSFEAGFQYF
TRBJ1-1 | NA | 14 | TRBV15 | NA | TGTGCCACCAGCAGAGATGGGCTGAACACTGAAGCTTTCTTT | CATSRDGLNTEAFF
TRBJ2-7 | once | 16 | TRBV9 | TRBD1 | TGTGCCAGCAGCGTAGGAGAGGGGACAGGCTCCTACGAGCAGTACTTC | CASSVGEGTGSYEQYF
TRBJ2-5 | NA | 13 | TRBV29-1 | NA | TGCAGCGTTGCGCAGGCCCCCCAAGAGACCCAGTACTTC | CSVAQAPQETQYF
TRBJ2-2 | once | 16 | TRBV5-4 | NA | TGTGCCAGCAGCTTGGCACCGGGGCCTACCACCGGGGAGCTGTTTTTT | CASSLAPGPTTGELFF
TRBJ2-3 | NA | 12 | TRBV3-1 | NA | TGTGCCAGCAGGTACGGATCAGATACGCAGTATTTT | CASRYGSDTQYF
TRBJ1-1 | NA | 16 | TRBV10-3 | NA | TGTGCCATCAGTGACCCCAGGAGGGGGAAGAACACTGAAGCTTTCTTT | CAISDPRRGKNTEAFF
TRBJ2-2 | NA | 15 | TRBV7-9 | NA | TGTGCCAGCGGGGGCAGAAACACGAACACCGGGGAGCTGTTTTTT | CASGGRNTNTGELFF